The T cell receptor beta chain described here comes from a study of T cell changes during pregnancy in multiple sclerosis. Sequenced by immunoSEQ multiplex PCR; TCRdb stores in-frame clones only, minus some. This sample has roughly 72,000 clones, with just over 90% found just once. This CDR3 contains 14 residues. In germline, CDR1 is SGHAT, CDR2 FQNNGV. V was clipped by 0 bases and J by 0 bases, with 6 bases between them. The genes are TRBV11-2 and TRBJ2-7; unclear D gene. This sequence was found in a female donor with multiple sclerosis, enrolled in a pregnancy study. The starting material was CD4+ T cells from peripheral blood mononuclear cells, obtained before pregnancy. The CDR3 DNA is TGTGCCAGCAGCTTAGATATTCCCTCCTACGAGCAGTACTTC. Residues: CASSLDIPSYEQYF.